This is a list of T cell receptor beta chains from one sample in a study of blood T cells in healthy people across ages. MiXCR, applied by TCRdb to the 5' RACE reads, yields one record per CDR3 protein. The profile shows about 1,400,000 distinct CDR3 sequences, around 55% of them singletons. Sequenced material: blood. Receptors originate from a man aged 18 to 30 in good health. Both conserved end residues are part of each CDR3. D genes are given only for firm matches. Expanded clones get a size class; other rows say once, few or many, or leave the size out.

CDR3 DNA,CDR3 protein,D gene,V gene,clone size,J gene
TGTGCCAGCAGTTACAATAGCGGGGGAGAGACCCAGTACTTC,CASSYNSGGETQYF,TRBD2,TRBV6-6,few,TRBJ2-5
TGCAGTGCTAGAGATACGGTTCGTGTTTGGGAGCAGTACTTC,CSARDTVRVWEQYF,-,TRBV20-1,few,TRBJ2-7
TGTGCCAGCAGCCAAGCGGCCAGGGAAGAGACCCAGTACTTC,CASSQAAREETQYF,-,TRBV14,few,TRBJ2-5
TGCAGTGCCCGGGACAGGGGGCCCTACGAGCAGTACTTC,CSARDRGPYEQYF,TRBD1,TRBV20-1,-,TRBJ2-7
TGTGCCAGCAGCTTAGACAGGGGGCTTCGCTCCTACGAGCAGTACTTC,CASSLDRGLRSYEQYF,TRBD1,TRBV11-2,few,TRBJ2-7
TGTGCCAGCTCACAGCAGGGGCTGAACAATGAGCAGTTCTTC,CASSQQGLNNEQFF,-,TRBV18,-,TRBJ2-1
TGCAGCGTTGGGCAAACCACAGATACGCAGTATTTT,CSVGQTTDTQYF,-,TRBV29-1,-,TRBJ2-3
TGTGCCATCAGTAATGGCCTCCCGGGACAGTTATATGGCTACACCTTC,CAISNGLPGQLYGYTF,TRBD1,TRBV10-3,few,TRBJ1-2
TGTGCCAGCAGGGAACAGGGGGTCCCTCTCTATGGCTACACCTTC,CASREQGVPLYGYTF,TRBD1,TRBV6-5,-,TRBJ1-2
TGCAGTGCTAGTCCCCCACCCCTCCACTTT,CSASPPPLHF,-,TRBV20-1,-,TRBJ1-6
TGTGCCATCAGTGAAGGGGGCGACTCCAGACCCACAGATACGCAGTATTTT,CAISEGGDSRPTDTQYF,TRBD1,TRBV10-3,-,TRBJ2-3
TGTGCCAGCAGTCCCCCCACTAGCGGGTGGTACGAGCAGTACTTC,CASSPPTSGWYEQYF,TRBD2,TRBV7-9,few,TRBJ2-7
TGTGCCAGCAGCTTAGGCCCAACGGACTCCCTTGGGACCCAGTACTTC,CASSLGPTDSLGTQYF,-,TRBV11-2,-,TRBJ2-5
TGCAGTGCTAGAGATAGGGCGCTAAGCTCAACTAATGAAAAACTGTTTTTT,CSARDRALSSTNEKLFF,-,TRBV20-1,-,TRBJ1-4
TGCGCCAGCAGAGAGCGGGAGCGATGGGATACGCAGTATTTT,CASRERERWDTQYF,TRBD2,TRBV5-1,once,TRBJ2-3
TGTGCCAGCAGCTTCCGGGACAACTCCTACGAGCAGTACTTC,CASSFRDNSYEQYF,-,TRBV7-6,-,TRBJ2-7
TGTGCCACCAGTGACACCTACAGGGATCAATGGCAGTTCTTC,CATSDTYRDQWQFF,-,TRBV24-1,-,TRBJ2-1
TGCAGTGCCCGGGGGGACTTCCAAGAGACCCAGTACTTC,CSARGDFQETQYF,TRBD2,TRBV20-1,-,TRBJ2-5
TGCAGCGTTGAAGGCCACGGAGCGGGGGGGCAGTACAATGAGCAGTTCTTC,CSVEGHGAGGQYNEQFF,TRBD2,TRBV29-1,-,TRBJ2-1
TGCGCCAGCAGCCCACCCGGACCGCCCATGAACACTGAAGCTTTCTTT,CASSPPGPPMNTEAFF,-,TRBV4-1,-,TRBJ1-1
TGCAGTGCCCGCCCCTTTTTGGGGGCCTACCAAGAGACCCAGTACTTC,CSARPFLGAYQETQYF,-,TRBV20-1,-,TRBJ2-5
TGTGCCACCAGTTCGAGTTCGACAGGGCGAAACACAGATACGCAGTATTTT,CATSSSSTGRNTDTQYF,TRBD1,TRBV24-1,-,TRBJ2-3
TGTGCCAGCAGCCCAACAGGGGGGAAGAGGGATACGCAGTATTTT,CASSPTGGKRDTQYF,TRBD1,TRBV28,few,TRBJ2-3